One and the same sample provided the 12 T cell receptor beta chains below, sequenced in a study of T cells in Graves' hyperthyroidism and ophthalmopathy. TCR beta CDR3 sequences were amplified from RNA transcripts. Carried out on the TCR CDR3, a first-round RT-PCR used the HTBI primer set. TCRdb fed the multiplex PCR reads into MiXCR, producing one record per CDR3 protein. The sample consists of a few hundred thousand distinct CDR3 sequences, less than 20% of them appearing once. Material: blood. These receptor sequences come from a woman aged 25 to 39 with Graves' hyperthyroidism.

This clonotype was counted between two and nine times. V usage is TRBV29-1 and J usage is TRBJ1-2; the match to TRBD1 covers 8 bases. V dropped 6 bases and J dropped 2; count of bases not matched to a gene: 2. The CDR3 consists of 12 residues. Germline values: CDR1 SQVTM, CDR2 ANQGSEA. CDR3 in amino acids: CSVGQDNYGYTF. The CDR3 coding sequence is TGCAGCGTGGGACAGGACAACTATGGCTACACCTTC.

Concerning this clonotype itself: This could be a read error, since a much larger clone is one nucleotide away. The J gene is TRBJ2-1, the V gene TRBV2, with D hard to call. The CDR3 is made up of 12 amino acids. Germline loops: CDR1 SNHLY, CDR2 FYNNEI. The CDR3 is CASSARVNEQLF. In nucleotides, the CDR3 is TGTGCCAGCAGTGCTAGGGTCAATGAGCAGCTCTTC. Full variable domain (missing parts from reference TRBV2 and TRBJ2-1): EPEVTQTPSHQVTQMGQEVILRCVPISNHLYFYWYRQILGQKVEFLVSFYNNEISEKSEIFDDQFSVERPDGSNFTLKIRSTKLEDSAMYFCASSARVNEQLFGPGTRLTVL.

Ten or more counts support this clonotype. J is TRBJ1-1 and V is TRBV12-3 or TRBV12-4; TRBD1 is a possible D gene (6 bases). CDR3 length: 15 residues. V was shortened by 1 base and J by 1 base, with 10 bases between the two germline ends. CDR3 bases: TGTGCCAGCAGTTTAGTCCCAGGGGCGAACACTGAAGCTTTCTTT. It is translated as CASSLVPGANTEAFF.

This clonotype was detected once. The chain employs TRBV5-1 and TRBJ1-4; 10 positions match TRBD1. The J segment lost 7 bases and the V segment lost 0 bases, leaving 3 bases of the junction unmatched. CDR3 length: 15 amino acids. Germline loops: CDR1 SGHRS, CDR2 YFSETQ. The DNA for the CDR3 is TGCGCCAGCAGCTTGGGGGACAGGGGAGGTGAAAAACTGTTTTTT. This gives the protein CASSLGDRGGEKLFF.

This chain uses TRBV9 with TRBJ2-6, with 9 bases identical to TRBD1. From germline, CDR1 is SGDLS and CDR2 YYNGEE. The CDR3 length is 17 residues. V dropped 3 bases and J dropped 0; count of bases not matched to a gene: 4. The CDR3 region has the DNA TGTGCCAGCAGCGGGACAGGGGATCGCTCTGGGGCCAACGTCCTGACTTTC. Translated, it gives CASSGTGDRSGANVLTF.

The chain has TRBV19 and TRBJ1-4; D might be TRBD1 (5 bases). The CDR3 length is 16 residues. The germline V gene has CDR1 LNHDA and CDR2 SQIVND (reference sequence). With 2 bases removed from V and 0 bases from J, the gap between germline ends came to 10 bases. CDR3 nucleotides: TGTGCCAGTAGTATAAGACAGTTCGCAACTAATGAAAAACTGTTTTTT. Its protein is CASSIRQFATNEKLFF.

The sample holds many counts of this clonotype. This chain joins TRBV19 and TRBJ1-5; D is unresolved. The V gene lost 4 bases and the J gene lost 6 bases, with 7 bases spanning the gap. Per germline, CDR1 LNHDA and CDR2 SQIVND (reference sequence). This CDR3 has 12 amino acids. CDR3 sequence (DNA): TGTGCCAGTAGTAAGAGGAGTCAGCCCCAGCATTTT. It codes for CASSKRSQPQHF.

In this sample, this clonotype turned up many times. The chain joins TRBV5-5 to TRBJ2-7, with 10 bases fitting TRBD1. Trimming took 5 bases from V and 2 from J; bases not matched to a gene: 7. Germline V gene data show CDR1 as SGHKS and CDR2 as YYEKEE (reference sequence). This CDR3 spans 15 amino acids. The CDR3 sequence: CASSSGTGEPYEQYF. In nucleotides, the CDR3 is TGTGCCAGCAGTTCCGGGACAGGGGAACCCTACGAGCAGTACTTC.

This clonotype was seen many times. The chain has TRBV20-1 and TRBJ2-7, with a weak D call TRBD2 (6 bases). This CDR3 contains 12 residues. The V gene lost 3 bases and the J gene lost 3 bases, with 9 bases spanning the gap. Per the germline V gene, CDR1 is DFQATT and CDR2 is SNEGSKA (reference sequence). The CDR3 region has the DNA TGCAGTGCTAGCGGGAGAAACTACGAGCAGTACTTC. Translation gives CSASGRNYEQYF.

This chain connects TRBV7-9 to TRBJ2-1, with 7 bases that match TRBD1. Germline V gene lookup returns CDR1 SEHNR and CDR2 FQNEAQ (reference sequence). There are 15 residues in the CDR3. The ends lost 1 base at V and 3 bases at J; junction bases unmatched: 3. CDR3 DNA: TGTGCCAGCAGCTTAGAACAGGGGCTCTACAATGAGCAGTTCTTC. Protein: CASSLEQGLYNEQFF.

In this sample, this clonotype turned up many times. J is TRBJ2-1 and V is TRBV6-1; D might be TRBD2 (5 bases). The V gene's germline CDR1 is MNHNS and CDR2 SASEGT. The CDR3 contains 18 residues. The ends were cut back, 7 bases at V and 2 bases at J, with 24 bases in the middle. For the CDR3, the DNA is TGTGCCAGCACCGAGGACTTGTACCGGGGTGCGGCCTACAATGAGCAGTTCTTC. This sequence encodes CASTEDLYRGAAYNEQFF.

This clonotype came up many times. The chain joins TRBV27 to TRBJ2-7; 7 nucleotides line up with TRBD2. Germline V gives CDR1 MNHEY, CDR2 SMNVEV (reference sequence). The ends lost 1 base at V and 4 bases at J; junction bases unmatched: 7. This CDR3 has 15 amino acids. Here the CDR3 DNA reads TGTGCCAGCAGTTTATTTGGCGGGAGCGGGTACGAGCAGTACTTC. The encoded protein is CASSLFGGSGYEQYF.